This T cell receptor (beta chain) derives from a study of T cell responses to AZD1222 COVID-19 vaccine. Points from the study as a whole: Vaccine-associated CD4 TCRs ranged over spike, dominating at 160-218 and 743-854. Clonal diversity may have been underestimated in mostly white British donors.

Germline values: CDR1 ENHRY, CDR2 SYGVKD. The CDR3 has 16 amino acids. With 4 bases removed from V and 0 bases from J, the gap between germline ends came to 16 bases. This clone was counted between two and nine times. The antigen is undetermined. The table came from immunoSEQ multiplex PCR; TCRdb's copy has only in-frame clones and leaves some out. Of 140,000 to 150,000 clones in the sample, 86% are singletons; the top ten hold approximately 5%. This chain links TRBV10-3 with TRBJ2-7; weak D call: TRBD2 (5 bases). This material consisted of peripheral blood, taken 28 days after the second AZD1222 dose. The clonotype originates from an adult who received the AZD1222 COVID-19 vaccine. CDR3 protein: CAISAPAAGASYEQYF. The CDR3 bases are TGTGCCATCAGTGCGCCAGCGGCAGGCGCCTCCTACGAGCAGTACTTC.